This TCR beta chain was observed in a study of siplizumab effects on memory and regulatory T cells. Study results and caveats: Proliferating Tregs in siplizumab cultures were never verified as suppressive. Controls showed an average of around 27% Treg-derived mappable alloreactive CD4+ clones, while siplizumab showed about 69%.

The V end lost 5 bases, the J end lost 9 bases, and 29 bases lay between the germline ends. CDR1 and CDR2 (germline): MDHEN, SYDVKM. The CDR3 has 17 amino acids. Assaying covered about 99,000 TCR templates per sample. Libraries were prepared by immunoSEQ multiplex PCR; TCRdb keeps only in-frame clonotypes and omits some of them. The sample includes 50,000 or so clones, approximately 93% of them seen just once. About this clone itself: Its antigen is still unknown.

The sequence came from a human donor in good health. The V and J genes are TRBV28 and TRBJ2-7; possibly TRBD1 for D (6 bases). Input material: CD8+ T cells sorted from blood. The CDR3 loop is CASSLNLIEKDSAGQYF. As DNA, the CDR3 is TGTGCCAGCAGTCTAAATTTGATTGAGAAGGACAGTGCCGGGCAGTACTTC.